The 8 T cell receptor beta chains reported below all come from one sample, sequenced in a study of blood T cell repertoires in COVID-19. The repertoire was sequenced with immunoSEQ multiplex PCR; TCRdb's copy has only in-frame clones and lacks some. The table lists roughly 150,000 clones, around four fifths of them singletons. Sample: peripheral blood. These receptors were collected from a woman of 80 years or more with acute or convalescent COVID-19.

The chain recombines TRBV6-2 or TRBV6-3 with TRBJ1-1; 7 bases line up with TRBD1. The CDR3 length is 14 residues. CDR1 and CDR2 from the germline V gene are MNHEY and SVGEGT. With V trimmed by 1 base and J by 4 bases, 3 bases remained unmatched. CDR3 region: CASSYWPGGTEAFF. The CDR3 DNA sequence: TGTGCCAGCAGTTACTGGCCAGGGGGCACTGAAGCTTTCTTT.

J is TRBJ2-1 and V is TRBV5-1; weak D call: TRBD2 (5 bases). Trimming left V 0 bases short and J 7 bases short, with 11 bases between. From germline, CDR1 is SGHRS and CDR2 YFSETQ. The CDR3 is 14 residues long. The CDR3, as DNA: TGCGCCAGCAGCTTGGAGGCCGGGATTAATGAGCAGTTCTTC. It yields the protein CASSLEAGINEQFF.

V usage is TRBV10-3 and J usage is TRBJ2-5, with D possibly matching TRBD2 (6 bases). V was shortened by 6 bases and J by 1 base, with 24 bases between the two germline ends. This CDR3 contains 18 residues. In germline, CDR1 is ENHRY, CDR2 SYGVKD. This chain's CDR3 is CAISPPPGTPQSQETQYF. The CDR3, as DNA: TGTGCCATCAGCCCACCACCAGGGACTCCCCAAAGCCAAGAGACCCAGTACTTC.

The chain links TRBV2 to TRBJ1-1; 9 bases line up with TRBD1. Germline V gives CDR1 SNHLY, CDR2 FYNNEI. The V gene end was trimmed by 4 bases and the J gene end by 4 bases; junction bases not matched to a gene: 1. This CDR3 comprises 13 residues. This CDR3 is CASSGDRVTEAFF. The CDR3 region has the DNA TGTGCCAGCAGTGGGGACAGGGTCACTGAAGCTTTCTTT.

This chain joins TRBV27 and TRBJ2-5, with TRBD2 matching 11 bases. CDR3 length equals 15 residues. Per the germline V gene, CDR1 is MNHEY and CDR2 is SMNVEV (reference sequence). The junction had 7 bases not matched to a gene; V was cut back by 5 bases and J by 5 bases. Written as DNA, the CDR3 is TGTGCCAGCAGTCCACTAGCGGGAGTTGGCGAGACCCAGTACTTC. The encoded protein is CASSPLAGVGETQYF.

This rearrangement joins TRBV20-1 to TRBJ2-1; 9 nucleotides agree with TRBD2. Trimming cost V 3 bases and J 5 bases; bases outside gene matches: 8. Germline V gene sequence: CDR1 DFQATT, CDR2 SNEGSKA (reference sequence). The CDR3 is made up of 15 amino acids. The chain's CDR3 is CSASLAGGLNNEQFF. The CDR3 region has the DNA TGCAGTGCTAGTCTCGCGGGGGGGCTTAACAATGAGCAGTTCTTC.

The CDR3 loop reads CASTPTGTGTTGELFF. CDR3 nucleotide sequence: TGCGCCAGCACCCCCACGGGGACAGGGACCACCGGGGAGCTGTTTTTT. The J gene is TRBJ2-2, the V gene TRBV5-1; 9 nucleotides match TRBD1. Trimming at V came to 6 bases and at J to 4 bases, leaving 10 bases not matched to a gene. From germline, CDR1 is SGHRS and CDR2 YFSETQ. This CDR3 contains 16 residues.

This clone was recorded only once. The chain recombines TRBV3-1 (or the pseudogene TRBV3-2) with TRBJ2-1; perhaps TRBD2 as D (5 bases). From germline, CDR1 is LGHDT and CDR2 YNNKEL (reference sequence). This CDR3 is built from 16 residues. V was clipped by 0 bases and J by 6 bases, with 15 bases between them. The CDR3 reads CASSQDSGGLGNEQFF. The CDR3 DNA is TGTGCCAGCAGCCAAGATTCAGGAGGACTTGGCAATGAGCAGTTCTTC.